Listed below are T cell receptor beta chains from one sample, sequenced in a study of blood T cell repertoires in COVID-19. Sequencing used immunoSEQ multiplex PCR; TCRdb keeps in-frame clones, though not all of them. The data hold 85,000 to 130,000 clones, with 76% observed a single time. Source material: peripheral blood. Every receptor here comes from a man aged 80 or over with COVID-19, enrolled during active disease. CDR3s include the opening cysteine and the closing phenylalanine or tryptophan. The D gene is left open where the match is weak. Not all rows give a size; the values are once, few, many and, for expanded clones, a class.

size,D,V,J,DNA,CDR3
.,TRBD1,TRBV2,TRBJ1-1,TGTGCCAGCTCCCTCAGGGGGCTGGGCACTGAAGCTTTCTTT,CASSLRGLGTEAFF
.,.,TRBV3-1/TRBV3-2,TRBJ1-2,TGTGCCAGCAGCCAACTTTTAGGGGATGGCTACACCTTC,CASSQLLGDGYTF
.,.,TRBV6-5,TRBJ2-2,TGTGCCAGCACGACAGGGAACACCGGGGAGCTGTTTTTT,CASTTGNTGELFF
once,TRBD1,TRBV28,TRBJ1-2,TGTGCCAGCAGTCGAAACAGGGACAGGGGCTACACCTTC,CASSRNRDRGYTF
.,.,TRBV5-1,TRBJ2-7,TGCGCCAGCAGCTTGTTTGGCCCTTTGGAGCAGTACTTC,CASSLFGPLEQYF
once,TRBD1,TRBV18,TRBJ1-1,TGTGCCAGCTCAAGACAGGGTAACACTGAAGCTTTCTTT,CASSRQGNTEAFF
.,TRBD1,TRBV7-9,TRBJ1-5,TGTGCCACGAATGGGGGACAGAACAATCAGCCCCAGCATTTT,CATNGGQNNQPQHF
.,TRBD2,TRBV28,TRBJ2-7,TGTGCCAGCAGTTTACTACTAGCGGGAGCTGTAGAGCAGTACTTC,CASSLLLAGAVEQYF
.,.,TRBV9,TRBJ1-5,TGTGCCAGCAGCGTAGGGAGCGGGGCCCAGCATTTT,CASSVGSGAQHF
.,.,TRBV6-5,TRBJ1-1,TGTGCCAGCAGTTATTCCGGGATCAACACTGAAGCTTTCTTT,CASSYSGINTEAFF
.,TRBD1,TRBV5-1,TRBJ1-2,TGCGCCAGCAGCTTGCCCTCATCGAGTGGACAGGGGGCAAATGGCTACACCTTC,CASSLPSSSGQGANGYTF
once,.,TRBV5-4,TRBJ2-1,TGTGCCAGCAGCTTGGGAGGAGGCTTCTACAATGAGCAGTTCTTC,CASSLGGGFYNEQFF
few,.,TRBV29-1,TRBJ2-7,TGCAGCGTTGCCCAGGCAGGCGAGCAGTACTTC,CSVAQAGEQYF
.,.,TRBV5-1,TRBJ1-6,TGCGCCAGCAGCACAGGGACATCCGAGGGATCACCCCTCCACTTT,CASSTGTSEGSPLHF
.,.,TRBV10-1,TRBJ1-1,TGCGCCAGCAGTGGACAGATGAACACTGAAGCTTTCTTT,CASSGQMNTEAFF
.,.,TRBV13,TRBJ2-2,TGTGCCAGCAGCAAAGCGGTGGGGACGAACACCGGGGAGCTGTTTTTT,CASSKAVGTNTGELFF
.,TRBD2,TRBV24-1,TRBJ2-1,TGTGCCACCAGTGACCGCAGACTAGCGGGTCGAAAGGGCTCCTACAATGAGCAGTTCTTC,CATSDRRLAGRKGSYNEQFF
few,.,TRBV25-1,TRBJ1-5,TGTGCCAGCAGTTTCGGGGGGAATCAGCCCCAGCATTTT,CASSFGGNQPQHF
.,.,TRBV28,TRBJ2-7,TGTGCCAGCAGTTATGAGGCGGGTTACTCCTACGAGCAGTACTTC,CASSYEAGYSYEQYF
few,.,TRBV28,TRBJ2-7,TGTGCCAGCAGTGCCTGGTGGGAGGCCCAAACGATTAACTACGAGCAGTACTTC,CASSAWWEAQTINYEQYF
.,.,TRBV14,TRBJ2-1,TGTGCCAGCAGCGACCGGTTACCCGGGACAATCTACAATGAGCAGTTCTTC,CASSDRLPGTIYNEQFF
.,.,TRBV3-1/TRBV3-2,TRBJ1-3,TGTGCCAGCAGCCAAAATCTACAGGTTGGAAACACCATATATTTT,CASSQNLQVGNTIYF
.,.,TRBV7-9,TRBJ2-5,TGTGCCAGCAGCCGTAAGGGGGTACAAGAGACCCAGTACTTC,CASSRKGVQETQYF
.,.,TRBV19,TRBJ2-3,TGTGCCAGTAGTCCTACAGGGCTGACCCCAGATACGCAGTATTTT,CASSPTGLTPDTQYF
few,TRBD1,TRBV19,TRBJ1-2,TGTGCCAGTTGTCCAGGGGGGCGCCAAGGCTACACCTTC,CASCPGGRQGYTF
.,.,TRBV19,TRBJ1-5,TGTGCCAGTAGTTCCTCGGCAGGCGGCAATCAGCCCCAGCATTTT,CASSSSAGGNQPQHF
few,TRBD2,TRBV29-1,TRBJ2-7,TGCAGCGTTAGACTAGCGGGACTGTACGAGCAGTACTTC,CSVRLAGLYEQYF
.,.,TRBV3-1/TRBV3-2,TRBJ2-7,TGTGCCAGCAGCCCGCTCGAGCCCTTCGACGAGCAGTACTTC,CASSPLEPFDEQYF
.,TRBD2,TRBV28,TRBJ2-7,TGTGCCAGCAGCCCTCTCCCTAGCGGGAGTGGCGAGCAGTACTTC,CASSPLPSGSGEQYF
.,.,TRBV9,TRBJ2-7,TGTGCCAGCAGCGTAGGACTAAATCAGGCGAGGCAGTACTTC,CASSVGLNQARQYF
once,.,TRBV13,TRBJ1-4,TGTGCCAGCAGCCTCCGGGACAAGAATGAAAAACTGTTTTTT,CASSLRDKNEKLFF
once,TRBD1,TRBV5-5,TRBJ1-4,TGTGCCAGCAGCTCCACAGGGGTTCGCGAAAAACTGTTTTTT,CASSSTGVREKLFF
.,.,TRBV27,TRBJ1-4,TGTGCCAGCAGTTTATCGCTAGGGAGGGAAGTGTTTTTT,CASSLSLGREVFF
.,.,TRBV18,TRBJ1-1,TGTGCCAGCTCACCACAGGGGGAAGGTATTGAAGCTTTCTTT,CASSPQGEGIEAFF
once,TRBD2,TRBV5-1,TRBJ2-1,TGCGCCAGCAGGGCCCGGGAGCGCGGGAGTCTCAATGAGCAGTTCTTC,CASRARERGSLNEQFF
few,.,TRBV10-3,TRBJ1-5,TGTGCCACACAGGGCCAGGGCTCGTTTGATAGCAATCAGCCCCAGCATTTT,CATQGQGSFDSNQPQHF
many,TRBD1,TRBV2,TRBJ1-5,TGTGCCAGCGACGAACAGGGGCACAATCAGCCCCAGCATTTT,CASDEQGHNQPQHF
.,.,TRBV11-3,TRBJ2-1,TGTGCCAGCAGCTTAGCTTGGCGGGGTGAGCAGTTCTTC,CASSLAWRGEQFF
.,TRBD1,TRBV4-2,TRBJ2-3,TGTGCCAGCAGCCAAAAACTAACAGGGGACACAGATACGCAGTATTTT,CASSQKLTGDTDTQYF
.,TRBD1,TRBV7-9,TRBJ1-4,TGTGCCAGCAGCTTAGCAGGTCGCGGGACAGTGGCTGAAAAACTGTTTTTT,CASSLAGRGTVAEKLFF
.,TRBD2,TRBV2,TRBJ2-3,TGTGCCAGCAGGGGGGATCGACTAGCGGGAGATGGAGATACGCAGTATTTT,CASRGDRLAGDGDTQYF
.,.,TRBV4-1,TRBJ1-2,TGCGCCAGCAGCAACCCCTCGACAAACTATGGCTACACCTTC,CASSNPSTNYGYTF
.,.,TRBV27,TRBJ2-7,TGTGCCAGCAGTCTCCCTACCGAGCAGTACTTC,CASSLPTEQYF
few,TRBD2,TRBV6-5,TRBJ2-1,TGTGCCAGCAGTAGCGGGAGAGGTTCCTACAATGAGCAGTTCTTC,CASSSGRGSYNEQFF